The rows below give T cell receptor beta chains drawn from one sample of a study of shared clonotypes between healthy human individuals. The protocol was immunoSEQ multiplex PCR, while the TCRdb copy is restricted to in-frame clones and leaves out a portion. This sample has fewer than 550,000 clones, with 75% to 80% found just once. The specimen was PBMCs. The source of these receptors is a woman between 35 and 50 years old in good health. Some clones in this sample may be carry-over from other donors' samples. Both conserved end residues are part of each CDR3. Fields, in order: D gene, J gene, clone size, V gene, CDR3 length, CDR3 protein, CDR3 DNA. The D gene is left open where the match is weak. Only part of the rows carry a size: once, few, many, or a class if the clone is expanded.

>-|TRBJ1-2|-|TRBV6-1|13
CASSDGRNYGYTF
TGTGCCAGCAGTGACGGGCGGAACTATGGCTACACCTTC
>TRBD2|TRBJ2-7|-|TRBV6-1|15
CASSLGLAEWGEQYF
TGTGCCAGCAGCTTGGGACTAGCGGAGTGGGGGGAGCAGTACTTC
>TRBD2|TRBJ2-1|-|TRBV28|16
CASTRGAGLAINEQFF
TGTGCCAGCACTCGTGGAGCGGGACTAGCAATCAATGAGCAGTTCTTC
>-|TRBJ2-3|-|TRBV5-1|15
CASSLLSGGTDTQYF
TGCGCCAGCAGCTTGTTGTCGGGCGGCACAGATACGCAGTATTTT
>-|TRBJ2-7|-|TRBV9|14
CASSVGPGFYEQYF
TGTGCCAGCAGCGTAGGTCCAGGGTTTTACGAGCAGTACTTC
>-|TRBJ1-3|-|TRBV28|14
CASRTGQSGNTIYF
TGTGCCAGCAGGACGGGACAATCTGGAAACACCATATATTTT
>TRBD2|TRBJ2-7|-|TRBV9|15
CASSEALADPREQYF
TGTGCCAGCAGCGAGGCACTAGCGGACCCTAGGGAGCAGTACTTC
>-|TRBJ1-2|-|TRBV6-1|15
CASSEAHWDPYGYTF
TGTGCCAGCAGTGAAGCGCACTGGGACCCCTATGGCTACACCTTC
>-|TRBJ2-2|-|TRBV9|15
CASSVDSSRAGELFF
TGTGCCAGCAGCGTAGATTCTAGCCGAGCCGGGGAGCTGTTTTTT
>-|TRBJ1-1|few|TRBV7-3|13
CASSLRPTSEAFF
TGTGCCAGCAGCTTAAGACCTACTAGTGAAGCTTTCTTT
>TRBD2|TRBJ2-1|-|TRBV20-1|11
CSASSGRGQFF
TGCAGTGCTAGTAGCGGGAGGGGGCAGTTCTTC
>-|TRBJ1-1|-|TRBV14|13
CASSLQKNTEAFF
TGTGCCAGCAGCCTACAAAAGAACACTGAAGCTTTCTTT
>TRBD2|TRBJ2-1|-|TRBV5-1|16
CASSSVAGGSSNEQFF
TGCGCCAGCAGCTCCGTAGCGGGAGGGTCCTCGAATGAGCAGTTCTTC
>TRBD2|TRBJ2-4|-|TRBV28|14
CASSSGLLTNIQYF
TGTGCCAGCAGTTCGGGACTACTAACAAACATTCAGTACTTC
>-|TRBJ2-7|-|TRBV6-1|14
CASQPQGHDYEQYF
TGTGCCAGCCAACCCCAGGGGCACGACTACGAGCAGTACTTC
>TRBD1|TRBJ2-3|-|TRBV30|15
CAWSPDRASTDTQYF
TGTGCCTGGAGTCCCGACAGGGCAAGCACAGATACGCAGTATTTT
>-|TRBJ2-5|many|TRBV30|15
CAWSPGRGLQETQYF
TGTGCCTGGAGTCCCGGGCGGGGATTGCAAGAGACCCAGTACTTC
>TRBD1|TRBJ2-7|once|TRBV5-1|14
CASSRGQGYDEQYF
TGCGCCAGCAGCCGCGGACAGGGCTACGACGAGCAGTACTTC
>TRBD1|TRBJ2-6|-|TRBV19|15
CASSPGGGGANVLTF
TGTGCCAGTAGTCCAGGGGGCGGTGGGGCCAACGTCCTGACTTTC
>-|TRBJ2-3|-|TRBV7-2|15
CASSLGGLRTDTQYF
TGTGCCAGCAGCTTAGGTGGCCTCCGCACAGATACGCAGTATTTT
>-|TRBJ1-1|-|TRBV5-4|14
CASSLGTGNTEAFF
TGTGCCAGCAGCTTAGGAACAGGGAACACTGAAGCTTTCTTT
>TRBD1|TRBJ2-3|-|TRBV7-9|16
CASSLARTGGSDTQYF
TGTGCCAGCAGCTTAGCCCGGACAGGGGGCTCAGATACGCAGTATTTT
>-|TRBJ1-5|-|TRBV7-2|16
CASILKRAYSNQPQHF
TGTGCCAGCATTCTTAAGCGGGCATATAGCAATCAGCCCCAGCATTTT
>TRBD1|TRBJ2-3|-|TRBV10-3|14
CAIRPQTGGDTQYF
TGTGCCATCAGACCCCAGACAGGGGGTGATACGCAGTATTTT
>-|TRBJ2-2|-|TRBV7-9|14
CASSKQGNTGELFF
TGTGCCAGCAGCAAACAGGGGAACACCGGGGAGCTGTTTTTT
>TRBD2|TRBJ2-2|many|TRBV6-4|15
CASTTSASNTGELFF
TGTGCCAGCACTACTAGCGCGTCGAACACCGGGGAGCTGTTTTTT
>TRBD1|TRBJ2-2|-|TRBV5-1|15
CASSRRDRVTGELFF
TGCGCCAGCAGCCGCCGGGACAGAGTCACCGGGGAGCTGTTTTTT
>-|TRBJ2-1|-|TRBV19|14
CASSTFEVSDEQFF
TGTGCCAGTAGTACATTCGAGGTTAGCGATGAGCAGTTCTTC
>-|TRBJ2-1|-|TRBV11-2|14
CASSLDPRYNEQFF
TGTGCCAGCAGCTTAGATCCACGGTACAATGAGCAGTTCTTC
>TRBD2|TRBJ2-1|-|TRBV18|17
CASSPPLGLAGVYEQFF
TGTGCCAGCTCACCACCCCTGGGACTAGCGGGAGTCTATGAGCAGTTCTTC
>TRBD1|TRBJ1-3|-|TRBV5-4|17
CASSPNLPGQGENTIYF
TGTGCCAGCAGCCCCAATCTTCCCGGACAGGGTGAGAACACCATATATTTT
>-|TRBJ2-1|-|TRBV4-1|14
CASNRGDSDNEQFF
TGCGCCAGTAATCGGGGGGACAGTGACAATGAGCAGTTCTTC
>TRBD2|TRBJ2-2|-|TRBV6-1|13
CAVGTRHTGELFF
TGTGCCGTGGGGACTAGACACACCGGGGAGCTGTTTTTT
>-|TRBJ1-2|-|TRBV28|13
CALKPGLNYGYTF
TGTGCCTTAAAACCAGGCCTTAACTATGGCTACACCTTC
>TRBD2|TRBJ2-1|-|TRBV5-1|17
CASSFRTSASSYNEQFF
TGCGCCAGCAGCTTCCGTACTAGCGCTAGCTCCTACAATGAGCAGTTCTTC
>TRBD1|TRBJ1-4|-|TRBV7-9|17
CASSIGQGRTTNEKLFF
TGTGCCAGCAGCATAGGACAGGGCCGTACAACTAATGAAAAACTGTTTTTT
>-|TRBJ2-5|once|TRBV7-8|11
CASSLEEGQYF
TGTGCCAGCAGCTTAGAGGAGGGCCAGTACTTC
>-|TRBJ2-5|-|TRBV7-3|15
CASSLRDTPGETQYF
TGTGCCAGCAGCTTAAGGGACACCCCGGGAGAGACCCAGTACTTC
>TRBD1|TRBJ1-4|-|TRBV5-8|14
CASSLGQGHEKLFF
TGTGCCAGCAGCTTGGGACAGGGTCATGAAAAACTGTTTTTT
>-|TRBJ2-7|-|TRBV15|14
CATSRDGITYEQYF
TGTGCCACCAGCAGAGATGGGATTACCTACGAGCAGTACTTC
>TRBD1|TRBJ1-1|-|TRBV6-5|14
CASRNAGTGLEAFF
TGTGCCAGCAGGAATGCCGGGACAGGGCTTGAAGCTTTCTTT
>TRBD2|TRBJ2-1|-|TRBV5-1|13
CASSLGGANEQFF
TGCGCCAGCAGCCTCGGGGGGGCGAATGAGCAGTTCTTC
>TRBD1|TRBJ2-1|-|TRBV18|16
CASSPPVGQSYNEQFF
TGTGCCAGCTCACCACCGGTGGGACAGAGCTACAATGAGCAGTTCTTC
>TRBD2|TRBJ2-3|-|TRBV19|16
CASRRTSGSVTDTQYF
TGTGCCAGTAGACGGACTAGCGGGAGTGTAACAGATACGCAGTATTTT
>-|TRBJ2-1|-|TRBV6-1|15
CASSEGSLSYNEQFF
TGTGCCAGCAGTGAAGGGAGCCTTTCCTACAATGAGCAGTTCTTC
>TRBD1|TRBJ1-5|-|TRBV28|15
CASSRDRIGNQPQHF
TGTGCCAGCAGCCGGGACAGGATCGGCAATCAGCCCCAGCATTTT
>TRBD1|TRBJ1-1|few|TRBV28|12
CASRIGTGEAFF
TGTGCCAGCAGGATCGGGACAGGAGAAGCTTTCTTT
>TRBD1|TRBJ2-1|-|TRBV7-9|15
CASSSPGTGVEEQFF
TGTGCCAGCAGTAGCCCCGGGACAGGAGTTGAGGAGCAGTTCTTC